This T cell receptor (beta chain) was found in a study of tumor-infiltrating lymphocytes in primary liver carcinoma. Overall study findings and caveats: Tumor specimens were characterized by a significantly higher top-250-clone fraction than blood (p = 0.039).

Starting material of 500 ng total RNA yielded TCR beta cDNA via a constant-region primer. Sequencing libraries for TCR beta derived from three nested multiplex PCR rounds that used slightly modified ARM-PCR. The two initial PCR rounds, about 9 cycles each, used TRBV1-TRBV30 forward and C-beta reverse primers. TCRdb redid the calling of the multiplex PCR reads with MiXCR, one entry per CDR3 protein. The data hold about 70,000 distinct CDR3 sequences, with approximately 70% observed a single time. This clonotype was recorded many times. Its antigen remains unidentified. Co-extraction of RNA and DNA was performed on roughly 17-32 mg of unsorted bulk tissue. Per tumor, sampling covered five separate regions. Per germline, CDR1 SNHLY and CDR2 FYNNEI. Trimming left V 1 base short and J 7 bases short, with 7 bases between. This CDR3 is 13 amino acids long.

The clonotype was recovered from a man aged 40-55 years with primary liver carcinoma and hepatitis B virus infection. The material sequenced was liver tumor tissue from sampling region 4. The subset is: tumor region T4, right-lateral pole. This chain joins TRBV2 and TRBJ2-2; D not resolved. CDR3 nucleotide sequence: TGTGCCAGCAGTGAAGGACAAGTCGGGGAGCTGTTTTTT. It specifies CASSEGQVGELFF.